These 18 T cell receptor beta chains originate from one sample sequenced in a study of tumor T cells in aggressive B-cell lymphoma. Sequencing was performed with immunoSEQ multiplex PCR; in TCRdb, only in-frame clones are kept and a portion is missing. The sample consists of 7,000 to 9,500 clones, around 83% of them appearing once. The specimen was tumor tissue. Receptors originate from an adult with diffuse large B cell lymphoma.

The chain employs TRBV19 and TRBJ2-6; TRBD1 aligns across 10 bases. J was trimmed by 5 bases and V by 1 base; bases with no gene match: 5. The CDR3 length is 17 residues. Germline-derived CDR1 and CDR2 are LNHDA and SQIVND (reference sequence). CDR3 loop: CASSIGQGAFWANVLTF. The CDR3 DNA reads as TGTGCCAGTAGTATAGGACAGGGGGCCTTCTGGGCCAACGTCCTGACTTTC.

The chain uses TRBV30 and TRBJ1-5; 9 nucleotides line up with TRBD1. CDR1 is GTSNPN and CDR2 is SVGIG in the germline V gene (reference sequence). Trimming at V came to 3 bases and at J to 4 bases, leaving 1 base not matched to a gene. CDR3 length: 13 amino acids. The DNA for the CDR3 is TGTGCCTGGAGCGGGACAGGGAATCAGCCCCAGCATTTT. Residues: CAWSGTGNQPQHF.

V gene TRBV4-3 combines with J gene TRBJ1-1; TRBD1 might be the D (6 bases). This CDR3 has 14 amino acids. Germline CDR1 is LGHNA and CDR2 is YSLEER. Trimming took off 4 bases at V and 0 bases at J, with 9 bases between the two ends. CDR3 region: CASSRTDLNTEAFF. CDR3 DNA: TGCGCCAGCAGCCGGACAGATCTGAACACTGAAGCTTTCTTT.

This chain links TRBV27 with TRBJ2-7; 7 bases fit TRBD1. CDR1 and CDR2 (germline): MNHEY, SMNVEV (reference sequence). This CDR3 is 14 amino acids long. The trim removed 3 bases at V and 7 bases at J, leaving 9 bases unmatched. This chain's CDR3 is CASSFGEGGREQYF. In DNA form, the CDR3 reads TGTGCCAGCAGTTTTGGGGAAGGGGGCCGGGAGCAGTACTTC.

The V call is TRBV7-3, the J call TRBJ2-2; TRBD2 matches 11 bases. Germline V gene data show CDR1 as SGHTA and CDR2 as FQGTGA. V lost 5 bases, J lost 5 bases, and 7 bases stayed unmatched. The CDR3 runs to 16 residues. This chain's CDR3 is CASSDPGLAETGELFF. CDR3 nucleotide sequence: TGTGCCAGCAGCGATCCGGGACTAGCGGAGACCGGGGAGCTGTTTTTT.

Only one count was recorded for this clone. The V gene is TRBV10-2, the J gene TRBJ2-1, with TRBD1 as a possible D gene (5 bases). The V gene's germline CDR1 is WSHSY and CDR2 SAAADI. The CDR3 extends over 11 amino acids. With 5 bases removed from V and 12 bases from J, the gap between germline ends came to 11 bases. CDR3 residues: CASSQQVVQFF. DNA for the CDR3: TGCGCCAGCAGTCAACAGGTTGTGCAGTTCTTC.

The chain has TRBV7-9 and TRBJ2-7, with TRBD1 matching over 9 bases. The ends lost 5 bases at V and 6 bases at J; junction bases unmatched: 2. The CDR3 has 12 residues. The germline V gene has CDR1 SEHNR and CDR2 FQNEAQ (reference sequence). The CDR3 loop is CASSRTGAEQYF. The CDR3 DNA follows: TGTGCCAGCAGCAGGACAGGGGCCGAGCAGTACTTC.

This clone appeared a few times. The gene calls are TRBV29-1 and TRBJ2-3; no clear D. The CDR3 has 13 residues. CDR1 is SQVTM, CDR2 ANQGSEA, per germline. Trimming stripped 6 bases from V and 0 bases from J, with 10 bases between. In DNA form, the CDR3 reads TGCAGCGTGGAGAAGACTAGCACAGATACGCAGTATTTT. Protein product: CSVEKTSTDTQYF.

The V and J genes are TRBV28 and TRBJ1-2, with D perhaps TRBD1 (5 bases). V lost 5 bases and J lost 7, with 14 bases in between. Germline values: CDR1 MDHEN, CDR2 SYDVKM. The CDR3 length is 13 residues. The chain's CDR3 is CASSPPIRGGYTF. In DNA form, the CDR3 reads TGTGCCAGCAGTCCACCGATTAGGGGTGGCTACACCTTC.

The chain is built from TRBV18 and TRBJ2-1; 8 positions agree with TRBD2. The J segment lost 12 bases and the V segment lost 0 bases, leaving 10 bases of the junction unmatched. This CDR3 is built from 15 residues. Germline values: CDR1 KGHSH, CDR2 LQKENI. Here the CDR3 DNA reads TGTGCCAGCTCACCACCGACGGGGGGGCAATTTCGGCAGTTCTTC. This encodes CASSPPTGGQFRQFF.

The chain combines TRBV28 with TRBJ1-3; TRBD1 might be the D (6 bases). V lost 1 base, J lost 4 bases, and 11 bases lay in between. The germline V gene encodes CDR1 MDHEN and CDR2 SYDVKM. The CDR3 spans 15 residues. The CDR3 DNA is TGTGCCAGCAGTTTATCAACAGGGCGAGGAAACACCATATATTTT. Translating gives CASSLSTGRGNTIYF.

The chain joins TRBV5-1 to TRBJ1-1; D gene unclear. Trimming shortened V by 4 bases and J by 5 bases, and 15 bases separated the two germline ends. CDR3 size: 14 residues. In germline, CDR1 is SGHRS, CDR2 YFSETQ. This CDR3 is CASSASGSRTEAFF. CDR3 DNA: TGCGCCAGCAGCGCCTCCGGGAGTCGGACTGAAGCTTTCTTT.

The V call is TRBV5-4, the J call TRBJ2-7; the D is unclear. Germline V lookup: CDR1 SGHNT, CDR2 YYREEE (reference sequence). V lost 2 bases to trimming and J lost 0 bases, with 12 bases between them. CDR3 length: 15 amino acids. The CDR3 DNA sequence: TGTGCCAGCAGCTTCGGAGTCCTTAGCTCCTACGAGCAGTACTTC. Encoded protein: CASSFGVLSSYEQYF.

The V and J genes are TRBV9 and TRBJ2-3, with 13 bases matching TRBD2. Germline CDR1 and CDR2: SGDLS and YYNGEE. This CDR3 is 15 amino acids long. V was clipped by 4 bases and J by 4 bases; unmatched bases: 3. Written as DNA, the CDR3 is TGTGCCAGCAGCCGGACTAGCGGGGGTCCAGATACGCAGTATTTT. It specifies CASSRTSGGPDTQYF.

The chain carries TRBV18 and TRBJ2-2; the match to TRBD2 covers 10 bases. V shed 3 bases and J 1 base; nucleotides not matched to a gene: 14. The CDR3 has 20 amino acids. Germline assignment: CDR1 KGHSH and CDR2 LQKENI. CDR3 in amino acids: CASSPLRTSGVALNTGELFF. DNA for the CDR3: TGTGCCAGCTCACCTCTACGGACTAGCGGAGTCGCCTTGAACACCGGGGAGCTGTTTTTT.

The V and J genes are TRBV27 and TRBJ2-7, with D tentatively TRBD1 (5 bases). This CDR3 contains 15 residues. Trimming left V 0 bases short and J 5 bases short, with 14 bases between. CDR1 and CDR2 from the germline V gene are MNHEY and SMNVEV (reference sequence). CDR3 coding DNA: TGTGCCAGCAGTTTATCGGTAGGGGCAATCGACGAGCAGTACTTC. Encoded protein: CASSLSVGAIDEQYF.

This clone has a handful of counts. J is TRBJ1-1 and V is TRBV21-1; TRBD1, the D gene given by the table, was not confirmed from the DNA. TRBV21-1 is a recognized pseudogene. The CDR3 length is 17 residues. The CDR3 is CASSHPYMSSTNTEAFF. The CDR3 bases are TGTGCCAGCAGCCATCCTTATATGTCCAGTACGAACACTGAAGCTTTCTTT.

The rearrangement uses TRBV28 and TRBJ2-3, with TRBD2 matching over 7 bases. The CDR3 spans 14 residues. Trimming took 3 bases from V and 0 from J; bases not matched to a gene: 0. Germline CDR1 and CDR2: MDHEN and SYDVKM. The CDR3 loop is CASSFGGSTDTQYF. CDR3 nucleotides: TGTGCCAGCAGTTTCGGGGGGAGCACAGATACGCAGTATTTT.